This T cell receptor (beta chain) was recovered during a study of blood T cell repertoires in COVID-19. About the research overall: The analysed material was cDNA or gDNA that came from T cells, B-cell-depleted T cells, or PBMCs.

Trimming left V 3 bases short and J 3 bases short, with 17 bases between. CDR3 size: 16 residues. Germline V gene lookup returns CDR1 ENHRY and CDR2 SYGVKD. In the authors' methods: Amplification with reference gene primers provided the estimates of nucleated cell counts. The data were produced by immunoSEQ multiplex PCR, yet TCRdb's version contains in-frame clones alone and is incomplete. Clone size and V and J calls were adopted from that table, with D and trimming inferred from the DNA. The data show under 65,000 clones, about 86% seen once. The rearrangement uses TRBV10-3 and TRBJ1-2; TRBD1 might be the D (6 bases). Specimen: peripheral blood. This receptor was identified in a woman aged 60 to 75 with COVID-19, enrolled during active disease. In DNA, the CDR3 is TGTGCCATCAGTGAACACAAAGGGGGTGGGGACTATGGCTACACCTTC. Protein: CAISEHKGGGDYGYTF.